These 4 T cell receptor beta chains were sequenced from one sample in a study of identical twins. TCRdb itself ran the 5' RACE reads through MiXCR, one entry per CDR3 protein. The table shows roughly 630,000 distinct CDR3 sequences, with 7% to 7.5% occurring only once. The sample was also reused in another study, on yellow fever vaccine responses in identical twins.

The sample taken for sequencing was PBMCs. The source of these receptors is a young woman in good health.

This clonotype was recorded many times. The V and J genes are TRBV4-2 and TRBJ2-1, with 7 bases aligning to TRBD2. The CDR3 length is 21 residues. J was trimmed by 3 bases and V by 1 base; bases with no gene match: 21. Germline-derived CDR1 and CDR2 are LGHNA and YNFKEQ. The CDR3: CASSQGSGERGGRGYYNEQFF. In DNA, the CDR3 is TGTGCCAGCAGCCAAGGGTCGGGGGAGCGGGGAGGACGGGGCTACTACAATGAGCAGTTCTTC.

This clonotype was seen only a few times. The chain combines TRBV5-1 with TRBJ1-5, with TRBD1 as a possible D gene (6 bases). CDR1 SGHRS and CDR2 YFSETQ come from the germline V gene. The CDR3 extends over 14 amino acids. The ends were cut back, 0 bases at V and 6 bases at J, with 10 bases in the middle. The CDR3 nucleotides read TGCGCCAGCAGCTTGGAGGGGGGCAGTCAGCCCCAGCATTTT. This codes for CASSLEGGSQPQHF.

In this sample, this clonotype turned up a few times. The chain recombines TRBV14 with TRBJ2-1; 7 nucleotides agree with TRBD2. CDR1 and CDR2 from the germline V gene are SGHDN and FVKESK. The CDR3 has 17 residues. The ends lost 0 bases at V and 8 bases at J; junction bases unmatched: 13. Written as DNA, the CDR3 is TGTGCCAGCAGCCAAGACTTGGGGACTACAGATGGCGATGAGCAGTTCTTC. Translation gives CASSQDLGTTDGDEQFF.

This clonotype occurred a few times. V gene TRBV2 combines with J gene TRBJ2-7, with 7 bases that match TRBD2. V lost 6 bases, J lost 4 bases, and 6 bases stayed unmatched. Germline V lookup: CDR1 SNHLY, CDR2 FYNNEI. CDR3 length: 13 residues. CDR3: CASRRTRWYEQYV. The CDR3 bases are TGTGCCAGCAGGAGGACTAGGTGGTACGAGCAGTACGTC.